These 2 T cell receptor beta chains share one sample of origin, sequenced in a study of control samples from healthy donors and cancer patients. Some clones are missing from TCRdb's copy, which holds only in-frame ones; the method was immunoSEQ multiplex PCR. The data hold 90,000 to 130,000 clones, with 82% observed a single time. The specimen sequenced was blood. The source is a man between 18 and 35 years old in good health.

The chain recombines TRBV5-1 with TRBJ2-6, with D perhaps assigned TRBD1 or TRBD2 (5 bases each). V lost 4 bases to trimming and J lost 0 bases, with 14 bases between them. From germline, CDR1 is SGHRS and CDR2 YFSETQ. There are 17 residues in the CDR3. Here the CDR3 reads CASSRGVPYSGANVLTF. CDR3 DNA: TGCGCCAGCAGCCGAGGGGTCCCCTACTCTGGGGCCAACGTCCTGACTTTC. Together with reference TRBV5-1 and TRBJ2-6, the CDR3 gives the full variable domain: KAGVTQTPRYLIKTRGQQVTLSCSPISGHRSVSWYQQTPGQGLQFLFEYFSETQRNKGNFPGRFSGRQFSNSRSEMNVSTLELGDSALYLCASSRGVPYSGANVLTFGAGSRLTVL.

J is TRBJ1-4 and V is TRBV4-2, with D possibly matching TRBD1 (5 bases). The CDR3 has 16 residues. Trimming left V 0 bases short and J 5 bases short, with 13 bases between. The germline V gene has CDR1 LGHNA and CDR2 YNFKEQ. The CDR3 here is CASSQDIRARNEKLFF. DNA of the CDR3: TGTGCCAGCAGCCAAGATATCAGGGCCAGGAATGAAAAACTGTTTTTT.